What follows are 17 T cell receptor beta chains derived from one specimen sequenced in a study of cytomegalovirus exposure and HLA in healthy donors. Primers: 60 Vbeta forward and 13 Jbeta reverse. Sequencing used immunoSEQ multiplex PCR; TCRdb keeps in-frame clones, though not all of them. The sample lists approximately 130,000 clones, 70% to 80% occurring once. Material: PBMCs. These receptors all come from a man in his thirties or forties in good health and CMV-seronegative.

This clone has just a few counts. J is TRBJ1-2 and V is TRBV7-3, with D perhaps matching TRBD1 (6 bases). The CDR3 has 13 residues. V lost 5 bases and J 2 bases, leaving 9 bases between the germline ends. CDR1 SGHTA and CDR2 FQGTGA come from the germline V gene. The CDR3 coding sequence is TGTGCCAGCAGCCCGGACAGAAACTATGGCTACACCTTC. It encodes CASSPDRNYGYTF.

V usage is TRBV6-1 and J usage is TRBJ2-1, with D perhaps TRBD2 (6 bases). Trimming removed 2 bases at V and 8 bases at J, with 13 bases between. Germline V gene data show CDR1 as MNHNS and CDR2 as SASEGT. This CDR3 contains 14 residues. CDR3: CASSESREWDEQFF. The CDR3 nucleotides are TGTGCCAGCAGTGAAAGCCGGGAGTGGGATGAGCAGTTCTTC.

The chain links TRBV5-6 to TRBJ2-5; TRBD1 matches 7 bases. The CDR3 is 14 residues long. Germline V gene sequence: CDR1 SGHDT, CDR2 YYEEEE. Germline trimming cut 4 bases from V and 2 bases from J; bases unmatched to any gene: 5. The DNA of the CDR3 is TGTGCCAGCAGCAGGGACAGTTCACAAGAGACCCAGTACTTC. This sequence encodes CASSRDSSQETQYF.

The V call is TRBV4-2, the J call TRBJ2-3; 10 positions agree with TRBD2. CDR3 length equals 17 residues. Germline V gene sequence: CDR1 LGHNA, CDR2 YNFKEQ. Unmatched junction bases numbered 6, after V lost 0 bases and J lost 3 bases. CDR3 nucleotides: TGTGCCAGCAGCCAAGATTACCTAGCGGGGGCGACAGATACGCAGTATTTT. Translation gives CASSQDYLAGATDTQYF.

The chain joins TRBV2 to TRBJ2-3; 7 bases map to TRBD1. With 10 bases clipped from V and 2 bases from J, the junction kept 9 bases outside the gene matches. The CDR3 totals 14 residues. Germline CDR1 reads SNHLY; CDR2 reads FYNNEI. CDR3 in DNA: TGTGCCATGATCCGGGACAGCTCCACAGATACGCAGTATTTT. Translating gives CAMIRDSSTDTQYF.

The chain recombines TRBV28 with TRBJ2-3; D remains ambiguous. The V end lost 4 bases, the J end lost 4 bases, and 6 bases lay between the germline ends. In germline, CDR1 is MDHEN, CDR2 SYDVKM. The CDR3 consists of 12 residues. CDR3 sequence (DNA): TGTGCCAGCAGTTATGGAGCAGATACGCAGTATTTT. Translated: CASSYGADTQYF.

The chain links TRBV4-3 to TRBJ1-5; D might be TRBD1 (5 bases). The germline V and J ends were trimmed by 0 bases and 4 bases, with 16 bases remaining between them. The CDR3 consists of 17 residues. Per germline, CDR1 LGHNA and CDR2 YSLEER. This CDR3 is CASSQDLWQGGNQPQHF. The CDR3 bases are TGCGCCAGCAGCCAAGATTTGTGGCAGGGAGGAAATCAGCCCCAGCATTTT.

The chain uses TRBV11-2 and TRBJ2-3; 8 bases line up with TRBD1. The germline gives CDR1 SGHAT, CDR2 FQNNGV. The CDR3 totals 15 residues. V lost 3 bases to trimming and J lost 3 bases; unmatched junction nucleotides: 5. CDR3: CASSLGQVKTDTQYF. In DNA, the CDR3 is TGTGCCAGCAGCTTGGGACAGGTAAAAACAGATACGCAGTATTTT.

The chain is built from TRBV29-1 and TRBJ2-3, with 11 nucleotides matching TRBD2. After removal of 3 bases from V and 2 bases from J, the junction contained 4 bases not matched to a gene. From germline, CDR1 is SQVTM and CDR2 ANQGSEA. CDR3 length equals 15 residues. Written as DNA, the CDR3 is TGCAGCGTTGAGACTAGCGGGGTCCACACAGATACGCAGTATTTT. As protein: CSVETSGVHTDTQYF.

Here the CDR3 DNA reads TGTGCCATCACGCCCAGGGGTAATTACGAGCAGTACTTC. Residues: CAITPRGNYEQYF. The J gene is TRBJ2-7, the V gene TRBV10-3; D might be TRBD1 (6 bases). Trimming shortened V by 7 bases and J by 4 bases, and 14 bases separated the two germline ends. Germline CDR1 and CDR2: ENHRY and SYGVKD. This CDR3 comprises 13 residues.

The chain carries TRBV28 and TRBJ2-1, with 10 bases aligning to TRBD2. CDR3 length: 14 residues. Germline V gives CDR1 MDHEN, CDR2 SYDVKM. J gave up 2 bases and V 6 bases, and 1 base lay outside the gene matches. The CDR3 sequence: CASRLAGAYNEQFF. CDR3 DNA: TGTGCCAGCAGGCTAGCGGGGGCCTACAATGAGCAGTTCTTC.

Here the CDR3 DNA reads TGTGCCAGCAGCGTAGGGGTGACAGGGAACACCGGGGAGCTGTTTTTT. Translating it yields CASSVGVTGNTGELFF. The J gene is TRBJ2-2, the V gene TRBV9, with a possible D match to TRBD1 (6 bases). V was trimmed by 0 bases and J by 1 base, leaving 10 bases between them. This CDR3 is built from 16 residues. CDR1 and CDR2 (germline): SGDLS, YYNGEE.

The V gene is TRBV2, the J gene TRBJ2-2, with D unclear. V lost 6 bases to trimming and J lost 3 bases, with 8 bases between them. The CDR3 is 13 amino acids. Germline V gene lookup returns CDR1 SNHLY and CDR2 FYNNEI. The CDR3: CASRPDYTGELFF. In nucleotides, the CDR3 is TGTGCCAGCAGACCCGACTACACCGGGGAGCTGTTTTTT.

The rearrangement uses TRBV5-5 and TRBJ2-7, with a weak D call TRBD1 (7 bases). CDR3 length: 15 amino acids. Germline V gene data show CDR1 as SGHKS and CDR2 as YYEKEE (reference sequence). Trimming removed 5 bases from V and 6 bases from J, with 21 bases in between. The CDR3 sequence: CASSRQGGLGLEQYF. Here the CDR3 DNA reads TGTGCCAGCAGTCGTCAAGGGGGCCTGGGACTCGAGCAGTACTTC.

As for this clone: The CDR3 does not close with the conserved phenylalanine or tryptophan, likely indicating a read error. This chain joins TRBV7-9 and TRBJ1-6, with D unresolved. CDR1 is SEHNR, CDR2 FQNEAQ, per germline (reference sequence). The CDR3 loop spans 14 amino acids. Trimming shortened V by 8 bases and J by 5 bases, and 13 bases separated the two germline ends. Written as DNA, the CDR3 is TGTGCCAGCCGGGTTGGCGTTGATAATTCACCCCTCCACGTT. Its translation is CASRVGVDNSPLHV.

This clone was seen a single time. This is likely a read error, given that the CDR3 carries no conserved phenylalanine or tryptophan at its end. The chain has TRBV5-6 and TRBJ1-1, with a weak D call TRBD1 (5 bases). The germline V gene encodes CDR1 SGHDT and CDR2 YYEEEE. The CDR3 is 13 amino acids. V lost 6 bases to trimming and J lost 0 bases, with 9 bases between them. CDR3 loop: CASNEDMNTEAFV. The CDR3 bases are TGTGCCAGCAACGAGGACATGAACACTGAAGCTTTCGTT.

The gene calls are TRBV6-1 and TRBJ1-4; perhaps TRBD1 as D (5 bases). CDR1 is MNHNS, CDR2 SASEGT, per germline. This CDR3 is built from 14 residues. Trimming removed 9 bases from V and 6 bases from J, with 17 bases in between. The CDR3 nucleotides read TGTGCCAGTACCCTCGGGGGTAATGATGAAAAACTGTTTTTT. As protein: CASTLGGNDEKLFF.